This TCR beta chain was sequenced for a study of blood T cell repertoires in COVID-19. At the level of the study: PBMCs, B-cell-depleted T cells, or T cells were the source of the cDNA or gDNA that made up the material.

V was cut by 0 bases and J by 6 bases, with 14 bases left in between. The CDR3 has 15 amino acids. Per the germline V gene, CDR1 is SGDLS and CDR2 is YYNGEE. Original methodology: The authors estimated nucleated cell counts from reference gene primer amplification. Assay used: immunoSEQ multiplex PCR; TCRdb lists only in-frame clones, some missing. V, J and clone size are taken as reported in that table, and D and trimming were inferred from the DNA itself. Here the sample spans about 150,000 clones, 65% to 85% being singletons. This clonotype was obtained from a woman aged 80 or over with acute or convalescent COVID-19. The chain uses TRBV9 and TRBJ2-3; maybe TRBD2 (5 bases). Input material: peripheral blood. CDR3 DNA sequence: TGTGCCAGCAGCGTAGACCGTGGGCAGCGGGATACGCAGTATTTT. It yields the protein CASSVDRGQRDTQYF.